These 29 T cell receptor beta chains were all obtained from the same sample, sequenced in a study of blood T cell repertoires in COVID-19. Sequenced by immunoSEQ multiplex PCR; TCRdb stores in-frame clones only, minus some. This table holds roughly 260,000 clones, roughly 87% found once. Source material: peripheral blood. The receptors come from a woman in her forties or fifties who had recovered from COVID-19.

The V gene is TRBV30, the J gene TRBJ2-2; 7 bases map to TRBD1. The germline V gene has CDR1 GTSNPN and CDR2 SVGIG (reference sequence). The CDR3 length is 15 residues. Losses at the gene ends were 3 bases for V and 3 bases for J; bases not matched to a gene: 7. The CDR3 spells CAWRIKGTDTGELFF. DNA of the CDR3: TGTGCCTGGAGAATTAAAGGGACAGACACCGGGGAGCTGTTTTTT.

This sequence joins TRBV28 and TRBJ2-3, with 15 bases aligning to TRBD2. Looked up from germline, CDR1 is MDHEN and CDR2 is SYDVKM. Trimming at V came to 3 bases and at J to 7 bases, leaving 8 bases not matched to a gene. This CDR3 is 17 amino acids long. The CDR3 spells CASSFGLAGGIRNTQYF. CDR3 sequence (DNA): TGTGCCAGCAGTTTCGGACTAGCGGGAGGGATTAGGAATACGCAGTATTTT.

The genes are TRBV19 and TRBJ1-2, with 7 bases matching TRBD1. The CDR3 is 14 residues long. The V and J ends lost 1 base and 8 bases, in that order; junction bases with no gene match: 7. Germline V gene lookup returns CDR1 LNHDA and CDR2 SQIVND (reference sequence). The CDR3, as DNA: TGTGCCAGTAGTATAGCGACAGGGAACACGGGCTACACCTTC. Translating it yields CASSIATGNTGYTF.

The gene calls are TRBV10-3 and TRBJ1-1; TRBD1 matches 10 bases. With 2 bases clipped from V and 4 bases from J, the junction kept 4 bases outside the gene matches. Germline-derived CDR1 and CDR2 are ENHRY and SYGVKD. The CDR3 sequence is 15 residues long. DNA of the CDR3: TGTGCCATCAGTGAGCGGGACAGGGGCGGCACTGAAGCTTTCTTT. This encodes CAISERDRGGTEAFF.

J is TRBJ2-7 and V is TRBV9, with 9 bases that match TRBD2. There are 17 residues in the CDR3. Germline CDR1 is SGDLS and CDR2 is YYNGEE. Germline trimming cut 0 bases from V and 4 bases from J; bases unmatched to any gene: 11. CDR3 amino acids: CASSVEAGGPLSYEQYF. CDR3 sequence (DNA): TGTGCCAGCAGCGTAGAAGCGGGGGGCCCTTTGTCTTACGAGCAGTACTTC.

The chain uses TRBV10-3 and TRBJ2-7, with TRBD1 matching over 9 bases. J was trimmed by 3 bases and V by 9 bases; bases with no gene match: 6. From germline, CDR1 is ENHRY and CDR2 SYGVKD. This CDR3 is 13 amino acids long. The CDR3 region has the DNA TGTGCCATGGCGGGACAGGGAAACTACGAGCAGTACTTC. Protein product: CAMAGQGNYEQYF.

V usage is TRBV7-2 and J usage is TRBJ1-3; 9 bases line up with TRBD1. With 2 bases clipped from V and 7 bases from J, the junction kept 6 bases outside the gene matches. Germline-derived CDR1 and CDR2 are SGHTA and FQGNSA. The CDR3 length is 15 residues. CDR3 sequence (DNA): TGTGCCAGCAGCTTATCAACAGGGGGCCAGAACACCATATATTTT. Translation gives CASSLSTGGQNTIYF.

The chain employs TRBV3-1 (or the pseudogene TRBV3-2) and TRBJ2-5, with TRBD1 matching over 8 bases. The J segment lost 3 bases and the V segment lost 1 base, leaving 25 bases of the junction unmatched. The germline CDR1 and CDR2 sequences are LGHDT and YNNKEL (reference sequence). The CDR3 totals 22 residues. DNA of the CDR3: TGTGCCAGCAGCCAAGCTCTTCGGGGACAGGCACCCCTGTCCCCCTCGGAAGAGACCCAGTACTTC. This codes for CASSQALRGQAPLSPSEETQYF.

This chain uses TRBV11-2 with TRBJ2-3; 11 bases are a match to TRBD2. The germline V gene encodes CDR1 SGHAT and CDR2 FQNNGV. This CDR3 comprises 15 residues. V lost 6 bases to trimming and J lost 0 bases; unmatched junction nucleotides: 2. The CDR3 nucleotides read TGTGCCAGCAGTCTAGCGGGAGGAAGCACAGATACGCAGTATTTT. Its translation: CASSLAGGSTDTQYF.

This clone has a single count. This chain joins TRBV3-1 (or the pseudogene TRBV3-2) and TRBJ1-5; D is uncertain. The germline CDR1 and CDR2 sequences are LGHDT and YNNKEL (reference sequence). The CDR3 loop spans 15 amino acids. V lost 2 bases to trimming and J lost 0 bases, with 8 bases between them. The CDR3 bases are TGTGCCAGCAGCCAAATAGAATATAGCAATCAGCCCCAGCATTTT. Translating it yields CASSQIEYSNQPQHF.

The sample holds one count of this clone. V is TRBV28 and J is TRBJ2-6; D is possibly TRBD1 (5 bases). The V gene lost 6 bases and the J gene lost 4 bases, with 10 bases spanning the gap. This CDR3 comprises 14 residues. The germline V gene encodes CDR1 MDHEN and CDR2 SYDVKM. The CDR3 nucleotides read TGTGCCAGCAGAGACAGCATCGGGGCCAACGTCCTGACTTTC. As protein: CASRDSIGANVLTF.

The CDR3 DNA sequence: TGCGCCAGCCATTATACAGGGGCAAGGACTGAAGCTTTCTTT. It codes for CASHYTGARTEAFF. The chain employs TRBV10-2 and TRBJ1-1, with 7 nucleotides matching TRBD1. V gave up 8 bases and J gave up 5 bases; unmatched junction bases: 11. The V gene's germline CDR1 is WSHSY and CDR2 SAAADI. There are 14 residues in the CDR3.

The rearrangement uses TRBV5-1 and TRBJ2-7, with 7 bases identical to TRBD1. Losses at the gene ends were 1 base for V and 5 bases for J; bases not matched to a gene: 9. The CDR3 spans 15 residues. Germline V gene lookup returns CDR1 SGHRS and CDR2 YFSETQ. The CDR3 DNA follows: TGCGCCAGCAGCTTGCAAGGGGGCCACAAGAACGAGCAGTACTTC. Translating gives CASSLQGGHKNEQYF.

The chain couples TRBV6-1 to TRBJ2-7; the D is unclear. There are 17 residues in the CDR3. V dropped 0 bases and J dropped 1 base, with 16 bases sitting between them. CDR1 MNHNS and CDR2 SASEGT come from the germline V gene. The CDR3 loop reads CASSEALLAVQSYEQYF. The CDR3 DNA is TGTGCCAGCAGTGAAGCGCTTCTGGCGGTCCAATCCTACGAGCAGTACTTC.

Remarks on this clone: The sample has other DNA sequences that encode this CDR3 too. The V gene is TRBV7-3, the J gene TRBJ1-1, with D perhaps TRBD1 (6 bases). In germline, CDR1 is SGHTA, CDR2 FQGTGA. Trimming removed 1 base from V and 3 bases from J, with 6 bases in between. The CDR3 has 13 residues. The CDR3 protein is CASSLNRDTEAFF. The CDR3 DNA sequence: TGTGCCAGCAGCTTAAACAGGGACACTGAAGCTTTCTTT.

The chain combines TRBV19 with TRBJ1-2, with 8 positions matching TRBD1. The V segment lost 7 bases and the J segment 8 bases; nucleotides outside the gene matches: 12. Per germline, CDR1 LNHDA and CDR2 SQIVND (reference sequence). The CDR3 is 14 amino acids. The CDR3 bases are TGTGCCAGTATTCGGCCAGGGGGCGCGAAGGGCTACACCTTC. Translation gives CASIRPGGAKGYTF.

The rearrangement uses TRBV30 and TRBJ1-4; 8 nucleotides align to TRBD1. Germline trimming cut 3 bases from V and 8 bases from J; bases unmatched to any gene: 8. Germline V CDR1 and CDR2: GTSNPN, SVGIG (reference sequence). CDR3 length equals 14 residues. CDR3 loop: CAWSQGQEPEKLFF. CDR3 sequence (DNA): TGTGCCTGGAGCCAGGGACAGGAGCCAGAAAAACTGTTTTTT.

V and J are TRBV7-2 and TRBJ1-1; 8 bases are shared with TRBD1. Germline V gene sequence: CDR1 SGHTA, CDR2 FQGNSA. V was pared by 6 bases and J by 7 bases, with 7 bases of the junction left unmatched. The CDR3 extends over 13 amino acids. CDR3 loop: CASRHDRGFEAFF. DNA for the CDR3: TGTGCCAGCAGACACGACAGGGGCTTTGAAGCTTTCTTT.

The chain links TRBV21-1 to TRBJ2-7; the listed D gene, TRBD2, was not tested against the DNA. TRBV21-1 is reported as a pseudogene. The CDR3 has 13 amino acids. CDR3 DNA sequence: TGTGCCAGCAGCAGGGAGTTATCCTACGAGCAGTACTTC. It encodes CASSRELSYEQYF.

This clone was recorded once. This rearrangement joins TRBV18 to TRBJ2-7; 8 bases match TRBD1. Losses at the gene ends were 4 bases for V and 5 bases for J; bases not matched to a gene: 4. Looked up from germline, CDR1 is KGHSH and CDR2 is LQKENI. The CDR3 is made up of 13 amino acids. CDR3 DNA sequence: TGTGCCAGCTCACGGACAGGGATTGACGAGCAGTACTTC. It translates to CASSRTGIDEQYF.

The chain links TRBV19 to TRBJ1-5, with D hard to call. Germline-derived CDR1 and CDR2 are LNHDA and SQIVND (reference sequence). V shed 5 bases and J shed 2 bases, with 10 bases lying between them. The CDR3 runs to 14 residues. The CDR3 DNA follows: TGTGCCAGTAGTGCCCAGGTTGGCAATCAGCCCCAGCATTTT. This translates into CASSAQVGNQPQHF.

The V and J genes are TRBV27 and TRBJ1-2; D is undetermined. The V end lost 0 bases, the J end lost 4 bases, and 12 bases lay between the germline ends. The CDR3 totals 15 residues. Germline values: CDR1 MNHEY, CDR2 SMNVEV (reference sequence). CDR3 loop: CASSLSATPVYGYTF. CDR3 DNA: TGTGCCAGCAGTTTATCGGCCACGCCCGTCTATGGCTACACCTTC.

The rearrangement links TRBV9 to TRBJ2-1, with TRBD1 as a possible D gene (7 bases). The germline V gene encodes CDR1 SGDLS and CDR2 YYNGEE. V was clipped by 3 bases and J by 2 bases, with 15 bases between them. CDR3 length: 16 amino acids. For the CDR3, the DNA is TGTGCCAGCAGCGCCAGGGGGGAAGGGGCCTACAATGAGCAGTTCTTC. Protein: CASSARGEGAYNEQFF.

The chain employs TRBV5-1 and TRBJ2-7, with a tentative D call TRBD1 (6 bases). V lost 6 bases to trimming and J lost 4 bases, with 20 bases between them. Per germline, CDR1 SGHRS and CDR2 YFSETQ. The CDR3 loop spans 15 amino acids. CDR3 region: CASTTSDSLGYEQYF. The CDR3 DNA reads as TGCGCCAGCACGACCTCGGACAGCCTCGGGTACGAGCAGTACTTC.

The genes are TRBV19 and TRBJ1-4; unclear D gene. V dropped 5 bases and J dropped 8 bases, with 15 bases sitting between them. The germline V gene has CDR1 LNHDA and CDR2 SQIVND (reference sequence). The CDR3 sequence is 14 residues long. The CDR3 coding sequence is TGTGCCAGTAGTGAGACTCGTCTTAAGGAAAAACTGTTTTTT. Translation gives CASSETRLKEKLFF.

The gene calls are TRBV5-5 and TRBJ1-4; 7 nucleotides align to TRBD1. CDR1 SGHKS and CDR2 YYEKEE come from the germline V gene (reference sequence). The V and J ends lost 2 bases and 4 bases, in that order; junction bases with no gene match: 2. This CDR3 spans 14 amino acids. The CDR3 loop reads CASSLGDSNEKLFF. The CDR3 nucleotides are TGTGCCAGCAGCTTAGGGGACAGTAATGAAAAACTGTTTTTT.

The chain employs TRBV7-2 and TRBJ2-1, with 8 bases that match TRBD2. The CDR3 is 16 residues long. Unmatched junction bases numbered 16, after V lost 8 bases and J lost 7 bases. Germline assignment: CDR1 SGHTA and CDR2 FQGNSA. The CDR3 here is CASAGSTGGAWNEQFF. DNA of the CDR3: TGTGCCAGCGCCGGATCGACCGGGGGGGCCTGGAATGAGCAGTTCTTC.

The CDR3 DNA follows: TGTGCCAGCAGCTTAGCGCACGGGGGCTCTGGAAACACCATATATTTT. This translates into CASSLAHGGSGNTIYF. The V call is TRBV7-9, the J call TRBJ1-3, with a weak D call TRBD1 (5 bases). V was clipped by 0 bases and J by 0 bases, with 9 bases between them. Germline V gene data show CDR1 as SEHNR and CDR2 as FQNEAQ (reference sequence). The CDR3 sequence is 16 residues long.

This chain uses TRBV4-3 with TRBJ1-5; TRBD1 might be the D (5 bases). Germline CDR1 LGHNA, CDR2 YSLEER. V was clipped by 3 bases and J by 0 bases, with 15 bases between them. This CDR3 region has 17 residues. The CDR3 sequence is CASSQDRQSNSNQPQHF. In DNA, the CDR3 is TGCGCCAGCAGCCAGGACCGACAGTCAAATAGCAATCAGCCCCAGCATTTT.